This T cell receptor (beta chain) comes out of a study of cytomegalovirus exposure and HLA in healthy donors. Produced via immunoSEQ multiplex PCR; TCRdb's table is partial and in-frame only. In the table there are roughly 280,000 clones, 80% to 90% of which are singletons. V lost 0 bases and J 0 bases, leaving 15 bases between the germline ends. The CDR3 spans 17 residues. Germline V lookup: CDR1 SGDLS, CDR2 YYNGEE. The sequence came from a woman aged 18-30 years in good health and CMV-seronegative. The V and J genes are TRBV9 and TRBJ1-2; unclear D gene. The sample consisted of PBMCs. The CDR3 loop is CASSVGPTRTANYGYTF. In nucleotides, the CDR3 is TGTGCCAGCAGCGTAGGCCCGACACGAACAGCTAACTATGGCTACACCTTC.